Here is one TCR beta chain with its context. The sample originates from a study of blood T cell repertoires in COVID-19. Across the study: Researchers got acute and convalescent COVID-19 samples from the United States, Italy and Spain. From T cells, B-cell-depleted T cells, or PBMCs came the material, which was cDNA or gDNA.

Original handling: Estimated nucleated cell counts came from reference gene primer amplification. Sequencing was performed with immunoSEQ multiplex PCR; in TCRdb, only in-frame clones are kept and a portion is missing. D and trimming come from the DNA, and the V and J calls and clone size come from that table. The sample holds about 80,000 clones, around 87% seen once. Sequencing used peripheral blood. The origin of this receptor is a woman at least 80 years old with active or convalescent COVID-19.

CDR3 in amino acids: CASSLEGSYGYTF. The CDR3 DNA sequence: TGCGCCAGCAGCTTGGAAGGGAGCTATGGCTACACCTTC. The rearrangement links TRBV5-1 to TRBJ1-2; no firm D call. Germline CDR1 is SGHRS and CDR2 is YFSETQ. With 0 bases removed from V and 4 bases from J, the gap between germline ends came to 7 bases. This CDR3 is built from 13 residues.